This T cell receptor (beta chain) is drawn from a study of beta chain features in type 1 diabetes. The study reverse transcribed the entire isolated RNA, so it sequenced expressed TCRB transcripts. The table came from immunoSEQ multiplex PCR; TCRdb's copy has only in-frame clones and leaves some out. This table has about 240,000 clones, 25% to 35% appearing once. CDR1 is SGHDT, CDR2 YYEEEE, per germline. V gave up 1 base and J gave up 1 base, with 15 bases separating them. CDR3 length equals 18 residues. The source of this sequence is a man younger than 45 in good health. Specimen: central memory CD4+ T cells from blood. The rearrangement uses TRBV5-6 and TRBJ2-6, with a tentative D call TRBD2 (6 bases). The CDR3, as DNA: TGTGCCAGCAGCTTGAGGGGCGGGGCCGAGTCTGGGGCCAACGTCCTGACTTTC. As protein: CASSLRGGAESGANVLTF.